What follows are 28 T cell receptor beta chains derived from one specimen sequenced in a study of shared clonotypes between healthy human individuals. Naive CD8 cells, CD45RO-negative and positively selected for CCR7, excluded terminally differentiated effector memory CD45RA+ cells. The method was immunoSEQ multiplex PCR; TCRdb's version includes in-frame clones alone and lacks a portion of them. The repertoire holds almost 700,000 clones, 92% seen once, with roughly 22% in the top ten. Sequenced material: naive CD8+ T cells sorted from blood. The receptor set was obtained from a young man in good health.

The chain combines TRBV6-1 with TRBJ2-7; TRBD1 agrees at 7 bases. V was clipped by 8 bases and J by 1 base; unmatched bases: 11. CDR3 length equals 15 residues. Germline values: CDR1 MNHNS, CDR2 SASEGT. For the CDR3, the DNA is TGTGCCAGCCTTAACCGGGACAGTTTTTCCTACGAGCAGTACTTC. Its translation: CASLNRDSFSYEQYF.

This chain uses TRBV6-5 with TRBJ2-7; D not resolved. The length of the CDR3 is 13 residues. CDR1 is MNHEY, CDR2 SVGAGI, per germline. V dropped 9 bases and J dropped 5 bases, with 17 bases sitting between them. CDR3: CASFREAGNEQYF. CDR3 nucleotides: TGTGCCAGTTTTAGGGAAGCAGGAAACGAGCAGTACTTC.

This chain joins TRBV19 and TRBJ2-7; the D gene is possibly TRBD2 (5 bases). The length of the CDR3 is 15 residues. Germline V gene data show CDR1 as LNHDA and CDR2 as SQIVND (reference sequence). Between the trimmed V and J ends, which lost 7 bases and 0 bases, there was a span of 16 bases. CDR3 region: CASTAGLTSSYEQYF. DNA for the CDR3: TGTGCCAGTACCGCCGGACTCACCAGCTCCTACGAGCAGTACTTC.

This chain links TRBV7-9 with TRBJ2-5, with D maybe TRBD1 (6 bases). V gave up 4 bases and J gave up 5 bases, with 14 bases separating them. The CDR3 sequence is 14 residues long. Germline values: CDR1 SEHNR, CDR2 FQNEAQ (reference sequence). The CDR3 here is CASSYRDTRETQYF. The DNA for the CDR3 is TGTGCCAGCAGCTACCGGGACACAAGGGAGACCCAGTACTTC.

This clone was detected once. CDR3 DNA: TGTGCCAGCACCAGACTAGCGGAAACCTACAATGAGCAGTTCTTC. It encodes CASTRLAETYNEQFF. The V call is TRBV5-6, the J call TRBJ2-1; 9 positions agree with TRBD2. Germline lookup yields CDR1 SGHDT and CDR2 YYEEEE. V was pared by 6 bases and J by 2 bases, with 6 bases of the junction left unmatched. The CDR3 is 15 amino acids.

The J gene is TRBJ2-1, the V gene TRBV5-1; 7 bases are a match to TRBD1. Germline V gene data show CDR1 as SGHRS and CDR2 as YFSETQ. V lost 3 bases and J lost 5; bases outside the gene matches: 2. The CDR3 length is 13 residues. The DNA for the CDR3 is TGCGCCAGCAGCTGGACAGGTAACAATGAGCAGTTCTTC. As protein: CASSWTGNNEQFF.

This rearrangement joins TRBV28 to TRBJ2-7, with D maybe TRBD1 (6 bases). V was cut by 7 bases and J by 0 bases, with 13 bases left in between. The CDR3 has 14 residues. In germline, CDR1 is MDHEN, CDR2 SYDVKM. The CDR3 DNA is TGTGCCAGCACCCTAACAGGGAGCTCCTACGAGCAGTACTTC. This codes for CASTLTGSSYEQYF.

The chain recombines TRBV7-9 with TRBJ2-5; 10 nucleotides align to TRBD1. Germline trimming cut 5 bases from V and 5 bases from J; bases unmatched to any gene: 2. From germline, CDR1 is SEHNR and CDR2 FQNEAQ (reference sequence). This CDR3 region has 13 residues. Here the CDR3 DNA reads TGTGCCAGCAGCGACAGGGGGCCGGAGACCCAGTACTTC. Translated, it gives CASSDRGPETQYF.

This chain connects TRBV11-2 to TRBJ2-1; no definite D call. CDR3 size: 15 residues. Germline V gene lookup returns CDR1 SGHAT and CDR2 FQNNGV. V shed 1 base and J shed 1 base, with 8 bases lying between them. CDR3 amino acids: CASSLGATSYNEQFF. As DNA, the CDR3 is TGTGCCAGCAGCTTAGGGGCTACATCCTACAATGAGCAGTTCTTC.

This rearrangement joins TRBV27 to TRBJ2-1; 8 nucleotides agree with TRBD1. The CDR3 length is 16 residues. V lost 5 bases, J lost 2 bases, and 8 bases stayed unmatched. Per the germline V gene, CDR1 is MNHEY and CDR2 is SMNVEV (reference sequence). The CDR3 region is CASSIGSGGAYNEQFF. DNA for the CDR3: TGTGCCAGCAGTATAGGGTCAGGGGGCGCCTACAATGAGCAGTTCTTC.

The CDR3 nucleotides are TGTGCCAGTAGTATAGGCAGGGGGCGGCGGGAGCGCACCGGGGAGCTGTTTTTT. It specifies CASSIGRGRRERTGELFF. V gene TRBV19 combines with J gene TRBJ2-2; TRBD1 might be the D (8 bases). With 1 base removed from V and 4 bases from J, the gap between germline ends came to 19 bases. Germline CDR1 reads LNHDA; CDR2 reads SQIVND (reference sequence). This CDR3 contains 18 residues.

The V gene is TRBV28, the J gene TRBJ1-5, with D uncertain. Germline values: CDR1 MDHEN, CDR2 SYDVKM. V was shortened by 1 base and J by 7 bases, with 14 bases between the two germline ends. CDR3 length equals 15 residues. The CDR3 DNA reads as TGTGCCAGCAGTTTATTATTCGGGTCTCGACAGCCCCAGCATTTT. This translates into CASSLLFGSRQPQHF.

This sequence joins TRBV19 and TRBJ2-7; D call uncertain. V gave up 3 bases and J gave up 0 bases, with 9 bases separating them. CDR1 LNHDA and CDR2 SQIVND come from the germline V gene (reference sequence). This CDR3 is 14 amino acids long. The CDR3 nucleotides are TGTGCCAGTAGTATGTACGGTAACTCCTACGAGCAGTACTTC. It translates to CASSMYGNSYEQYF.

This chain joins TRBV18 and TRBJ2-1; D unclear. This CDR3 is built from 18 residues. Germline CDR1 KGHSH, CDR2 LQKENI. V was cut by 3 bases and J by 8 bases, with 26 bases left in between. CDR3 nucleotide sequence: TGTGCCAGCTCACCTCTACCAAACAGTGGCTCCCCAGGCGATGAGCAGTTCTTC. Translation gives CASSPLPNSGSPGDEQFF.

This clone appeared many times. This sequence joins TRBV7-6 and TRBJ2-7; TRBD2 matches 7 bases. CDR3 size: 14 residues. Trimming cost V 5 bases and J 0 bases; bases outside gene matches: 4. Germline V gene lookup returns CDR1 SGHVS and CDR2 FNYEAQ. CDR3 nucleotides: TGTGCCAGCAGCCTGGCGGGGGTCTCCTACGAGCAGTACTTC. Translated, it gives CASSLAGVSYEQYF.

J is TRBJ2-7 and V is TRBV2; possible D gene TRBD2, 6 bases. V shed 5 bases and J shed 7 bases, with 21 bases lying between them. This CDR3 is 15 amino acids long. The germline V gene has CDR1 SNHLY and CDR2 FYNNEI. CDR3 sequence: CASSPVAGRGGEQYF. The CDR3 region has the DNA TGTGCCAGCAGTCCCGTCGCCGGGAGAGGAGGAGAGCAGTACTTC.

The chain has TRBV27 and TRBJ2-1; D remains unclear. The CDR3 consists of 17 residues. Germline V gene data show CDR1 as MNHEY and CDR2 as SMNVEV (reference sequence). V was pared by 1 base and J by 9 bases, with 22 bases between. CDR3 region: CASSLYVIESPLFEQFF. As DNA, the CDR3 is TGTGCCAGCAGTTTATACGTGATTGAGAGTCCGTTGTTTGAGCAGTTCTTC.

This sequence joins TRBV7-8 and TRBJ1-2; 8 nucleotides line up with TRBD1. V was clipped by 4 bases and J by 5 bases; unmatched bases: 6. The CDR3 is 14 amino acids. Germline V lookup: CDR1 SGHVS, CDR2 FQNEAQ. CDR3 in amino acids: CASSSNRGEYGYTF. The CDR3 bases are TGTGCCAGCAGCTCCAACAGGGGGGAATATGGCTACACCTTC.

Only one count was recorded for this clone. The same CDR3 arises from other DNA sequences in this sample as well. The chain is built from TRBV9 and TRBJ1-3; D is ambiguous. Per the germline V gene, CDR1 is SGDLS and CDR2 is YYNGEE. V lost 0 bases and J 4 bases, leaving 5 bases between the germline ends. This CDR3 comprises 13 residues. Here the CDR3 reads CASSVDSGNTIYF. CDR3 DNA sequence: TGTGCCAGCAGCGTAGACAGCGGAAACACCATATATTTT.

The chain recombines TRBV29-1 with TRBJ2-1; perhaps TRBD2 as D (6 bases). Germline CDR1 and CDR2: SQVTM and ANQGSEA. The CDR3 spans 17 residues. Trimming took off 1 base at V and 10 bases at J, with 26 bases between the two ends. The CDR3 loop reads CSVEGGELGNSVSEQFF. The CDR3 region has the DNA TGCAGCGTTGAAGGGGGGGAGTTGGGCAATTCTGTCTCGGAGCAGTTCTTC.

Concerning this clone itself: Germline and junction disagree at one end, which may indicate a read error. The sample has other DNA sequences that encode this CDR3 too. The gene calls are TRBV19 and TRBJ1-5; D is undetermined. CDR3 length equals 14 residues. Germline CDR1 reads LNHDA; CDR2 reads SQIVND (reference sequence). The CDR3 sequence is CASGLFHSNQPQHF. The CDR3 region has the DNA TGTGCCAGTGGCTTGTTCCATAGCAATCAGCCTCAGCATTTT.

The rearrangement uses TRBV19 and TRBJ2-7; TRBD2 matches at 8 bases. The CDR3 has 15 residues. Germline V gene data show CDR1 as LNHDA and CDR2 as SQIVND (reference sequence). Trimming removed 5 bases from V and 4 bases from J; junction bases left unmatched: 10. CDR3 in amino acids: CASSPSGLGYYEQYF. The CDR3 DNA follows: TGTGCCAGTAGTCCATCGGGACTAGGCTATTACGAGCAGTACTTC. Filled out from reference TRBV19 and TRBJ2-7, the complete variable domain reads DGGITQSPKYLFRKEGQNVTLSCEQNLNHDAMYWYRQDPGQGLRLIYYSQIVNDFQKGDIAEGYSVSREKKESFPLTVTSAQKNPTAFYLCASSPSGLGYYEQYFGPGTRLTVT.

The chain uses TRBV5-4 and TRBJ2-1; 7 bases fit TRBD2. This CDR3 contains 17 residues. Germline trimming cut 0 bases from V and 3 bases from J; bases unmatched to any gene: 9. Germline V gene data show CDR1 as SGHNT and CDR2 as YYREEE (reference sequence). CDR3 DNA: TGTGCCAGCAGCTTGGACCCCCGGCGGGAGAGCTACAATGAGCAGTTCTTC. The encoded protein is CASSLDPRRESYNEQFF. Based on the CDR3 plus reference TRBV5-4 and TRBJ2-1, the full variable domain is ETGVTQSPTHLIKTRGQQVTLRCSSQSGHNTVSWYQQALGQGPQFIFQYYREEENGRGNFPPRFSGLQFPNYSSELNVNALELDDSALYLCASSLDPRRESYNEQFFGPGTRLTVL.

This chain connects TRBV28 to TRBJ2-7, with TRBD2 matching 15 bases. This CDR3 has 18 residues. Germline trimming cut 5 bases from V and 2 bases from J; bases unmatched to any gene: 10. The V gene's germline CDR1 is MDHEN and CDR2 SYDVKM. In DNA form, the CDR3 reads TGTGCCAGCAGTCTGGGACTAGCGGGAGGATCGGGGGCCTACGAGCAGTACTTC. Amino acid sequence: CASSLGLAGGSGAYEQYF.

The gene calls are TRBV4-3 and TRBJ2-3, with TRBD2 matching 9 bases. This CDR3 is 16 amino acids long. Germline V CDR1 and CDR2: LGHNA, YSLEER. The trim removed 1 base at V and 6 bases at J, leaving 8 bases unmatched. The CDR3 sequence: CASSQVSRGGWDTQYF. Here the CDR3 DNA reads TGCGCCAGCAGCCAAGTATCGCGGGGGGGCTGGGATACGCAGTATTTT.

The chain is built from TRBV5-4 and TRBJ2-7, with 11 positions matching TRBD1. V dropped 4 bases and J dropped 3; count of bases not matched to a gene: 6. The CDR3 contains 15 residues. Per germline, CDR1 SGHNT and CDR2 YYREEE (reference sequence). The CDR3 coding sequence is TGTGCCAGCAGCGCGGGACAGGGGGATGTCTACGAGCAGTACTTC. It encodes CASSAGQGDVYEQYF.

The chain couples TRBV7-9 to TRBJ2-6; 8 positions agree with TRBD1. V shed 7 bases, J shed 4 bases, and the junction held 15 bases outside the gene matches. In germline, CDR1 is SEHNR, CDR2 FQNEAQ (reference sequence). This CDR3 spans 18 amino acids. The CDR3 is CASTPLPGGGGGANVLTF. CDR3 DNA sequence: TGTGCCAGCACGCCGCTTCCAGGGGGCGGTGGAGGGGCCAACGTCCTGACTTTC.

V is TRBV7-9 and J is TRBJ2-2; D is perhaps TRBD2 (5 bases). Trimming left V 1 base short and J 1 base short, with 10 bases between. From germline, CDR1 is SEHNR and CDR2 FQNEAQ (reference sequence). This CDR3 comprises 16 residues. CDR3 amino acids: CASSLGASRNTGELFF. Written as DNA, the CDR3 is TGTGCCAGCAGCTTAGGAGCTAGCAGGAACACCGGGGAGCTGTTTTTT.